The present TCR beta chain was sequenced within a study of identifying expanded T cells in peripheral blood. Collection occurred without any documented infections or immune events in donors. The table came from immunoSEQ multiplex PCR; TCRdb's copy has only in-frame clones and leaves some out. The data show 55,000 to 60,000 clones, with 89% seen just once and 3.6% held by the top ten. V dropped 4 bases and J dropped 5 bases, with 6 bases sitting between them. Germline V CDR1 and CDR2: SQVTM, ANQGSEA. The CDR3 extends over 11 amino acids. Sequenced: blood. The source of this sequence is a person aged 18-70 years in good health. The chain is built from TRBV29-1 and TRBJ2-1; maybe TRBD2 (5 bases). The CDR3 spells CSVGADNEQFF. CDR3 DNA sequence: TGCAGCGTTGGAGCGGACAATGAGCAGTTCTTC.